This T cell receptor beta chain stems from a study of T cell clonotyping in hematopoietic cell transplantation. Study outcomes and limitations: At the given depth, recipient repertoires were over 95% de novo clonotypes. After transplant, recipient diversity fell while pathologically expanded clonotypes grew through day 180.

Samples: about 28 days before transplant, then days 30, 100 and 180 after. Germline CDR1 and CDR2: SQVTM and ANQGSEA. The CDR3 has 9 amino acids. Only in-frame clones appear in the TCRdb table, and some are missing; sequencing was by immunoSEQ multiplex PCR. Counted here are about 10,000 clones, about half occurring once; the ten biggest clones make up approximately 13%. Remarks on this clone: Its antigen is currently unknown. One end of the junction is discordant with germline, which a read error may explain.

V is TRBV29-1 and J is TRBJ1-2; no firm D call. The sample here was peripheral blood mononuclear cells, taken 100 days after allogeneic stem cell transplant. The TCR originated in a female patient aged 50 to 60 who had an allogeneic stem cell transplant from an unrelated donor, so the T cells may come from the graft donor. Some clones in this sample may be carry-over from other donors' samples. The CDR3 coding sequence is TGCAGCGGGACTATGGCTAGTCACTTC. Translating it yields CSGTMASHF.